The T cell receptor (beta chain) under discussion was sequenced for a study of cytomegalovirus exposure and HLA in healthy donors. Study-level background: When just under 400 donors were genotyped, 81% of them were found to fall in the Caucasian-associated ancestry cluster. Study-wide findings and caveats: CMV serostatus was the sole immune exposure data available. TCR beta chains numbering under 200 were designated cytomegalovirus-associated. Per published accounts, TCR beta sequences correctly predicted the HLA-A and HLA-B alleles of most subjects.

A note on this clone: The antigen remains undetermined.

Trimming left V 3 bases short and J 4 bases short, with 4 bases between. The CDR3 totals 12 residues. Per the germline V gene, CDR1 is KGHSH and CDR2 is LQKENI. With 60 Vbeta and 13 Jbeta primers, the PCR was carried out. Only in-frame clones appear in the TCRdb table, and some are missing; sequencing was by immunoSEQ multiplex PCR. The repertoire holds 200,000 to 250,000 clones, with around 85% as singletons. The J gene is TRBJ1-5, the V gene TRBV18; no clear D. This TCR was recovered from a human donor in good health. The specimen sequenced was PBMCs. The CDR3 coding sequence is TGTGCCAGCTCACCTCCGAATCAGCCCCAGCATTTT. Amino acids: CASSPPNQPQHF. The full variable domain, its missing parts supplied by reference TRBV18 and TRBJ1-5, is NAGVMQNPRHLVRRRGQEARLRCSPMKGHSHVYWYRQLPEEGLKFMVYLQKENIIDESGMPKERFSAEFPKEGPSILRIQQVVRGDSAAYFCASSPPNQPQHFGDGTRLSIL.